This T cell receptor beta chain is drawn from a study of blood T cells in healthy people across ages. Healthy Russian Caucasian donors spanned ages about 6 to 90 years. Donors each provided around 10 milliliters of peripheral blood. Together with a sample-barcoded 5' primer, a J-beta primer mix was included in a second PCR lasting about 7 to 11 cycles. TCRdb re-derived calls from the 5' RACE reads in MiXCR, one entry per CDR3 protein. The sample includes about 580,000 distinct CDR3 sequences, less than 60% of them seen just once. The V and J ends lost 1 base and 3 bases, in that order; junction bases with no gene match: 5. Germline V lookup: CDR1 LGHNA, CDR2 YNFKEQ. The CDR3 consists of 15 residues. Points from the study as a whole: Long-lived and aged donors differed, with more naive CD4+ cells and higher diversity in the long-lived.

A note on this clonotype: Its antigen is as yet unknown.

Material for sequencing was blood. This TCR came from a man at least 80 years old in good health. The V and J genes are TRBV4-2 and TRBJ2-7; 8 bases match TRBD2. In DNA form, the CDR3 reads TGTGCCAGCAGCCAAGTACTCCTAGCGGGCTACGAGCAGTACTTC. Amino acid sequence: CASSQVLLAGYEQYF.